One and the same sample provided the 30 T cell receptor beta chains below, sequenced in a study of blood T cell repertoires in COVID-19. Data came from immunoSEQ multiplex PCR; TCRdb stores just in-frame clones and leaves some out. Among under 400,000 clones listed, around 91% were seen once. Sequencing was performed on peripheral blood. The receptors originated from a man in his late teens or twenties with active or convalescent COVID-19.

The chain carries TRBV6-1 and TRBJ2-7, with unresolved D. Germline CDR1 is MNHNS and CDR2 is SASEGT. The CDR3 is 14 residues long. Trimming removed 2 bases from V and 2 bases from J, with 10 bases in between. The CDR3 DNA sequence: TGTGCCAGCAGTGAATATCCCCCCCCCTACGAGCAGTACTTC. It encodes CASSEYPPPYEQYF.

This chain connects TRBV14 to TRBJ2-7; TRBD2 aligns across 8 bases. With 2 bases clipped from V and 7 bases from J, the junction kept 7 bases outside the gene matches. The CDR3 consists of 14 residues. CDR1 is SGHDN and CDR2 is FVKESK in the germline V gene. The CDR3 spells CASSQPAGGGEQYF. CDR3 bases: TGTGCCAGCAGCCAACCCGCGGGGGGCGGAGAGCAGTACTTC.

The V call is TRBV5-1, the J call TRBJ1-1; D is possibly TRBD1 (6 bases). V was pared by 3 bases and J by 1 base, with 10 bases between. Germline lookup yields CDR1 SGHRS and CDR2 YFSETQ. CDR3 length: 14 amino acids. The CDR3 sequence: CASSWGPGNTEAFF. The DNA for the CDR3 is TGCGCCAGCAGCTGGGGGCCGGGGAACACTGAAGCTTTCTTT. Supplemented by reference TRBV5-1 and TRBJ1-1, the full variable domain reads KAGVTQTPRYLIKTRGQQVTLSCSPISGHRSVSWYQQTPGQGLQFLFEYFSETQRNKGNFPGRFSGRQFSNSRSEMNVSTLELGDSALYLCASSWGPGNTEAFFGQGTRLTVV.

This chain joins TRBV7-2 and TRBJ2-7, with 9 bases identical to TRBD2. Germline trimming cut 2 bases from V and 0 bases from J; bases unmatched to any gene: 2. This CDR3 contains 15 residues. CDR1 SGHTA and CDR2 FQGNSA come from the germline V gene. This CDR3 is CASSLISGGSYEQYF. The CDR3 DNA is TGTGCCAGCAGCTTAATTAGCGGGGGCTCCTACGAGCAGTACTTC.

The chain joins TRBV12-3 or TRBV12-4 to TRBJ2-7; D is possibly TRBD1 (5 bases). The CDR3 spans 11 residues. V dropped 7 bases and J dropped 7 bases, with 11 bases sitting between them. The chain's CDR3 is CASTGPREQYF. The CDR3 DNA sequence: TGTGCCAGCACAGGGCCAAGGGAGCAGTACTTC.

This clone was seen more than once but under ten times. The J gene is TRBJ2-1, the V gene TRBV12-3 or TRBV12-4, with TRBD2 matching 10 bases. V was pared by 7 bases and J by 7 bases, with 4 bases of the junction left unmatched. The CDR3 extends over 13 amino acids. CDR3 coding DNA: TGTGCCAGCACCCATAGCGGGGGGAATGAGCAGTTCTTC. Protein sequence: CASTHSGGNEQFF.

The chain is built from TRBV9 and TRBJ2-1; tentatively, D is TRBD2 (5 bases). The CDR3 has 14 amino acids. Germline assignment: CDR1 SGDLS and CDR2 YYNGEE. Trimming pared 3 bases from V and 5 bases from J, leaving 12 bases between. The CDR3 DNA reads as TGTGCCAGCAGCGCCACAAGGACTCACAATGAGCAGTTCTTC. This codes for CASSATRTHNEQFF.

The chain recombines TRBV7-2 with TRBJ1-4, with D tentatively TRBD1 (5 bases). Germline-derived CDR1 and CDR2 are SGHTA and FQGNSA. The CDR3 totals 16 residues. Trimming stripped 5 bases from V and 0 bases from J, with 13 bases between. The CDR3 nucleotides are TGTGCCAGCAGCACTGACAGAATGTCAACTAATGAAAAACTGTTTTTT. This sequence encodes CASSTDRMSTNEKLFF.

This rearrangement joins TRBV15 to TRBJ1-3; D is perhaps TRBD1 (6 bases). The CDR3 runs 14 residues. Germline CDR1 reads LNHNV; CDR2 reads YYDKDF (reference sequence). V was clipped by 6 bases and J by 6 bases, with 15 bases between them. In DNA, the CDR3 is TGTGCCACCAGGCCCTACAGGGATGAAAACACCATATATTTT. Protein sequence: CATRPYRDENTIYF.

The chain is built from TRBV5-1 and TRBJ1-5, with D possibly TRBD1 on 6 matching bases. Germline V gives CDR1 SGHRS, CDR2 YFSETQ. V gave up 1 base and J gave up 4 bases, with 15 bases separating them. This CDR3 contains 16 residues. CDR3 region: CASSLTPLGQNQPQHF. The CDR3, as DNA: TGCGCCAGCAGCTTGACCCCTCTCGGACAGAATCAGCCCCAGCATTTT. The complete variable domain, with remaining parts taken from reference TRBV5-1 and TRBJ1-5, reads KAGVTQTPRYLIKTRGQQVTLSCSPISGHRSVSWYQQTPGQGLQFLFEYFSETQRNKGNFPGRFSGRQFSNSRSEMNVSTLELGDSALYLCASSLTPLGQNQPQHFGDGTRLSIL.

V is TRBV10-2 and J is TRBJ2-3; TRBD1 is a possible D gene (5 bases). V was shortened by 8 bases and J by 7 bases, with 22 bases between the two germline ends. Per the germline V gene, CDR1 is WSHSY and CDR2 is SAAADI. The CDR3 spans 15 residues. CDR3 coding DNA: TGCGCCAGCCTGACCCCACAGGAGACCCCGAATACGCAGTATTTT. Residues: CASLTPQETPNTQYF.

V and J are TRBV24-1 and TRBJ2-6; D gene unclear. V lost 6 bases and J 4 bases, leaving 6 bases between the germline ends. CDR3 size: 13 residues. Germline CDR1 and CDR2: KGHDR and SFDVKD. The CDR3 region is CATSRSGANVLTF. For the CDR3, the DNA is TGTGCCACCAGTCGGTCCGGGGCCAACGTCCTGACTTTC.

The CDR3, as DNA: TGTGCCAGCAGTGCCGGGGGAGATGAAGCTTTCTTT. Its protein product is CASSAGGDEAFF. The rearrangement joins TRBV7-8 to TRBJ1-1, with D perhaps TRBD1 (5 bases). Trimming removed 6 bases at V and 7 bases at J, with 12 bases between. Per germline, CDR1 SGHVS and CDR2 FQNEAQ. The CDR3 is made up of 12 amino acids.

The count of this clone is one. This chain connects TRBV5-3 to TRBJ1-4; D gene uncertain. TRBV5-3 is an ORF, with its function uncertain. The V end lost 4 bases, the J end lost 8 bases, and 18 bases lay between the germline ends. This CDR3 region has 15 residues. The CDR3: CARSPTFRGGEKLFF. The CDR3 coding sequence is TGTGCCAGAAGCCCCACCTTCCGAGGCGGGGAAAAACTGTTTTTT.

This chain connects TRBV28 to TRBJ2-7; 7 bases fit TRBD1. Per germline, CDR1 MDHEN and CDR2 SYDVKM. The CDR3 has 14 residues. The ends lost 4 bases at V and 0 bases at J; junction bases unmatched: 3. The CDR3 DNA is TGTGCCAGCAGTTCCCGGGACAGCTCCTACGAGCAGTACTTC. This gives the protein CASSSRDSSYEQYF.

This sequence joins TRBV14 and TRBJ2-1; 8 bases are shared with TRBD1. V lost 4 bases, J lost 9 bases, and 8 bases stayed unmatched. The CDR3 has 14 amino acids. CDR1 is SGHDN and CDR2 is FVKESK in the germline V gene. CDR3: CASSRSGGFGEQFF. The CDR3 DNA is TGTGCCAGCAGCCGATCAGGGGGCTTTGGTGAGCAGTTCTTC.

This clone was counted once. This chain connects TRBV18 to TRBJ1-5; possible D gene TRBD1, 6 bases. The CDR3 runs 15 residues. Germline CDR1 reads KGHSH; CDR2 reads LQKENI. Trimming took off 2 bases at V and 7 bases at J, with 15 bases between the two ends. CDR3 protein: CASSPERGKEQPQHF. The CDR3 nucleotides read TGTGCCAGCTCACCAGAGAGGGGGAAGGAGCAGCCCCAGCATTTT.

This chain connects TRBV4-2 to TRBJ1-5; D remains unclear. Trimming cost V 0 bases and J 3 bases, with 9 bases left between them. This CDR3 contains 15 residues. CDR1 is LGHNA and CDR2 is YNFKEQ in the germline V gene. The CDR3, as DNA: TGTGCCAGCAGCCAAGATACGGGGAACAATCAGCCCCAGCATTTT. Protein: CASSQDTGNNQPQHF.

The chain has TRBV19 and TRBJ1-5, with D possibly TRBD1 on 6 matching bases. The germline V and J ends were trimmed by 3 bases and 6 bases, with 18 bases remaining between them. CDR1 is LNHDA, CDR2 SQIVND, per germline (reference sequence). The CDR3 is 16 amino acids. As DNA, the CDR3 is TGTGCCAGTAGTATCCTGGTTGGGGGGGCCGGTCAGCCCCAGCATTTT. Amino acid sequence: CASSILVGGAGQPQHF.

The genes are TRBV29-1 and TRBJ2-1; 13 positions agree with TRBD2. CDR1 and CDR2 (germline): SQVTM, ANQGSEA. The CDR3 is 14 amino acids. The V and J ends lost 2 bases and 7 bases, in that order; junction bases with no gene match: 2. The DNA for the CDR3 is TGCAGCGTTGAAAGGGGACTAGCGGGGAATGAGCAGTTCTTC. Translated: CSVERGLAGNEQFF.

With respect to this clone: Other DNA variants within this sample encode the same CDR3. The rearrangement links TRBV5-1 to TRBJ2-3, with TRBD2 matching over 7 bases. CDR1 and CDR2 (germline): SGHRS, YFSETQ. The CDR3 has 13 residues. V lost 4 bases and J lost 1; bases outside the gene matches: 0. Written as DNA, the CDR3 is TGCGCCAGCAGCAGCGGGGGCACAGATACGCAGTATTTT. As protein: CASSSGGTDTQYF.

The rearrangement joins TRBV25-1 to TRBJ2-7; D might be TRBD1 (5 bases). Germline V CDR1 and CDR2: MGHDK, SYGVNS. V shed 5 bases and J shed 5 bases, with 13 bases lying between them. This CDR3 region has 13 residues. CDR3: CASSYGARHEQYF. In nucleotides, the CDR3 is TGTGCCAGCAGTTATGGGGCGCGCCACGAGCAGTACTTC.

The chain recombines TRBV7-2 with TRBJ1-5; possible D gene TRBD1, 6 bases. Trimming pared 3 bases from V and 6 bases from J, leaving 12 bases between. Germline-derived CDR1 and CDR2 are SGHTA and FQGNSA. CDR3 length: 14 amino acids. The CDR3 protein is CASSFGGLGQPQHF. The CDR3 region has the DNA TGTGCCAGCAGCTTCGGGGGGCTGGGTCAGCCCCAGCATTTT.

This rearrangement joins TRBV4-1 to TRBJ1-2; D ambiguous. The germline V and J ends were trimmed by 0 bases and 4 bases, with 9 bases remaining between them. Germline lookup yields CDR1 MGHRA and CDR2 YSYEKL. The CDR3 is made up of 14 amino acids. The DNA for the CDR3 is TGCGCCAGCAGCCAAGACCGGGTCCTCTATGGCTACACCTTC. As protein: CASSQDRVLYGYTF.

CDR3 in amino acids: CASSIDLMDSPYGEQYF. The CDR3, as DNA: TGTGCCAGTAGTATAGACCTGATGGACAGCCCCTATGGCGAGCAGTACTTC. This chain joins TRBV19 and TRBJ2-7; the D gene is possibly TRBD1 (6 bases). The CDR3 covers 17 residues. V gave up 0 bases and J gave up 6 bases, with 21 bases separating them. Germline V gene lookup returns CDR1 LNHDA and CDR2 SQIVND (reference sequence).

This chain links TRBV2 with TRBJ1-1; TRBD1 is a possible D gene (6 bases). This CDR3 is 14 amino acids long. CDR1 is SNHLY and CDR2 is FYNNEI in the germline V gene. V was clipped by 5 bases and J by 5 bases, with 15 bases between them. CDR3 in DNA: TGTGCCAGCAGTATGCAAGGGGGACGGACTGAAGCTTTCTTT. It encodes CASSMQGGRTEAFF.

The chain carries TRBV6-6 and TRBJ2-1, with 7 positions matching TRBD1. The junction had 8 bases not matched to a gene; V was cut back by 4 bases and J by 2 bases. CDR1 and CDR2 from the germline V gene are MNHNY and SVGAGI (reference sequence). The CDR3 runs to 16 residues. Written as DNA, the CDR3 is TGTGCCAGCAGTTTTGACAGGGTCCTGACCTACAATGAGCAGTTCTTC. Translation: CASSFDRVLTYNEQFF.

This chain links TRBV7-2 with TRBJ2-7; D is unresolved. With 5 bases removed from V and 2 bases from J, the gap between germline ends came to 10 bases. The CDR3 loop spans 13 amino acids. CDR1 is SGHTA, CDR2 FQGNSA, per germline. The DNA for the CDR3 is TGTGCCAGCAGCAATAGAAACCCCTACGAGCAGTACTTC. Protein product: CASSNRNPYEQYF.

The gene calls are TRBV7-2 and TRBJ2-1, with D hard to call. The germline CDR1 and CDR2 sequences are SGHTA and FQGNSA. CDR3 length: 12 amino acids. Deletions cut 5 bases from V and 12 bases from J, with 14 bases between. The CDR3 DNA sequence: TGTGCCAGCAGCGCGAGCATGAGTGTGCAGTTCTTC. It encodes CASSASMSVQFF.

V usage is TRBV7-9 and J usage is TRBJ2-7; 10 bases are a match to TRBD1. Germline V CDR1 and CDR2: SEHNR, FQNEAQ (reference sequence). The CDR3 length is 15 residues. With V trimmed by 3 bases and J by 4 bases, 6 bases remained unmatched. Here the CDR3 DNA reads TGTGCCAGCAGCTTCGGACAGGGGGTGAAGTACGAGCAGTACTTC. Translated, it gives CASSFGQGVKYEQYF.